These 6 T cell receptor beta chains originate from one sample sequenced in a study of shared clonotypes between healthy human individuals. Profiled with immunoSEQ multiplex PCR; TCRdb holds only in-frame clones, not every one. The sample carries roughly 2,500,000 clones, roughly 93% recorded once. Material: naive CD4+ T cells from PBMCs. Subset specified: CD45RA+ positively selected. Every receptor here comes from a man between 18 and 35 years old in good health. Some clones in this sample may be carry-over from other donors' samples.

The V and J genes are TRBV2 and TRBJ1-2, with a tentative D call TRBD1 (6 bases). The germline V and J ends were trimmed by 6 bases and 4 bases, with 15 bases remaining between them. Germline CDR1 reads SNHLY; CDR2 reads FYNNEI. The CDR3 has 14 amino acids. The CDR3 reads CASRAGVPFYGYTF. CDR3 nucleotide sequence: TGTGCCAGCAGAGCAGGGGTCCCATTCTATGGCTACACCTTC. The variable domain in full, with the rest retrieved from reference TRBV2 and TRBJ1-2, is EPEVTQTPSHQVTQMGQEVILRCVPISNHLYFYWYRQILGQKVEFLVSFYNNEISEKSEIFDDQFSVERPDGSNFTLKIRSTKLEDSAMYFCASRAGVPFYGYTFGSGTRLTVV.

The chain recombines TRBV28 with TRBJ2-3; D is ambiguous. CDR1 is MDHEN and CDR2 is SYDVKM in the germline V gene. V gave up 6 bases and J gave up 0 bases, with 16 bases separating them. The CDR3 is 16 residues long. As DNA, the CDR3 is TGTGCCAGCAGATCGACCCCTCGTGGTAGCACAGATACGCAGTATTTT. This sequence encodes CASRSTPRGSTDTQYF.

J is TRBJ2-7 and V is TRBV5-4; 10 bases line up with TRBD1. The length of the CDR3 is 14 residues. In germline, CDR1 is SGHNT, CDR2 YYREEE (reference sequence). J lost 3 bases, V lost 4 bases, and 4 bases had no gene match. The CDR3 reads CASSRTGGDYEQYF. In DNA, the CDR3 is TGTGCCAGCAGCCGGACAGGGGGGGACTACGAGCAGTACTTC.

J is TRBJ2-7 and V is TRBV5-1; 8 bases map to TRBD2. The CDR3 runs 13 residues. Germline lookup yields CDR1 SGHRS and CDR2 YFSETQ. Trimming removed 4 bases from V and 4 bases from J; junction bases left unmatched: 4. In DNA form, the CDR3 reads TGCGCCAGCAGCGGCGGGGGGTCATACGAGCAGTACTTC. It is translated as CASSGGGSYEQYF.

The chain joins TRBV7-2 to TRBJ1-1; TRBD1 matches 10 bases. Per the germline V gene, CDR1 is SGHTA and CDR2 is FQGNSA. V was clipped by 5 bases and J by 2 bases; unmatched bases: 11. This CDR3 comprises 17 residues. CDR3 coding DNA: TGTGCCAGCAGCCCTCGTCCCGGGACAGGGGCAAACACTGAAGCTTTCTTT. It yields the protein CASSPRPGTGANTEAFF.

The chain recombines TRBV6-5 with TRBJ1-4; D unclear. V gave up 5 bases and J gave up 2 bases, with 9 bases separating them. Germline loops: CDR1 MNHEY, CDR2 SVGAGI. This CDR3 spans 14 amino acids. CDR3 residues: CASSEDATNEKLFF. Written as DNA, the CDR3 is TGTGCCAGCAGTGAGGACGCGACTAATGAAAAACTGTTTTTT.